This TCR beta chain was retrieved from a study of blood T cell repertoires in COVID-19. Study overall: Sources were T cells, B-cell-depleted T cells, or PBMCs; the material itself was cDNA or gDNA.

Trimming removed 3 bases from V and 0 bases from J, with 9 bases in between. Germline assignment: CDR1 MNHNS and CDR2 SASEGT. CDR3 length: 15 residues. Libraries were prepared by immunoSEQ multiplex PCR; TCRdb keeps only in-frame clonotypes and omits some of them. The table records roughly 100,000 clones, about 80% of them present only once. Sequencing was carried out using peripheral blood. This chain connects TRBV6-1 to TRBJ1-5; a weak D match, TRBD1 (5 bases). The sequence was collected from a woman in her seventies with acute or convalescent COVID-19. CDR3 sequence (DNA): TGTGCCAGCAGTGATGGCAGGGTTAGCAATCAGCCCCAGCATTTT. It translates to CASSDGRVSNQPQHF.